The sequence of this T cell receptor beta chain was determined in a study of blood T cell repertoires in COVID-19. Some clones are missing from TCRdb's copy, which holds only in-frame ones; the method was immunoSEQ multiplex PCR. The sample shows about 220,000 clones, roughly nine tenths of them seen only once. Participant reports of clinical history set cohort assignment. The germline V gene has CDR1 SGHDT and CDR2 YYEEEE. The CDR3 covers 18 residues. V lost 6 bases to trimming and J lost 0 bases, with 22 bases between them. The sequencing input was PBMCs or T cells enriched from blood (not recorded which). This clonotype originated in a woman aged 30 to 39 who had recovered from COVID-19. This chain connects TRBV5-6 to TRBJ1-3; weak D call: TRBD1 (5 bases). CDR3 sequence reads: CASKASRGGAYSGNTIYF. The DNA for the CDR3 is TGTGCCAGCAAGGCCTCGAGGGGAGGGGCCTACTCTGGAAACACCATATATTTT. The whole variable domain, remainder taken from reference TRBV5-6 and TRBJ1-3, is DAGVTQSPTHLIKTRGQQVTLRCSPKSGHDTVSWYQQALGQGPQFIFQYYEEEERQRGNFPDRFSGHQFPNYSSELNVNALLLGDSALYLCASKASRGGAYSGNTIYFGEGSWLTVV.